The T cell receptor (beta chain) under discussion was sequenced for a study of T cells in Graves' hyperthyroidism and ophthalmopathy. Across the whole study: Blood from the periphery was taken at initial diagnosis, before any treatment. General study results and limits: Ophthalmopathy got predicted by the model a median around 6.8 months before its onset.

RNA transcripts served as the template for amplifying TCR beta CDR3 regions. Primed by the HTBI set, a first-round RT-PCR was run on the TCR CDR3. TCRdb reprocessed the multiplex PCR reads via MiXCR and lists one record per CDR3 protein. The repertoire holds around 360,000 distinct CDR3 sequences, with 15% as singletons. To note about this clonotype: Its matching antigen is unknown.

Germline V lookup: CDR1 MNHNS, CDR2 SASEGT. The CDR3 spans 17 residues. V shed 6 bases and J 4 bases; nucleotides not matched to a gene: 14. Lactation, pregnancy, other autoimmune disease or uncontrolled infection excluded patients. PBMCs came from 9 to 10 ml fresh peripheral blood. This chain joins TRBV6-1 and TRBJ1-3, with 8 positions matching TRBD1. Sequenced input: blood. The sequence derives from a woman in her sixties with Graves' ophthalmopathy. Here the CDR3 DNA reads TGTGCCAGCAGGACCTCCCTTGGACAGGGCGGAGGAAACACCATATATTTT. Residues: CASRTSLGQGGGNTIYF.